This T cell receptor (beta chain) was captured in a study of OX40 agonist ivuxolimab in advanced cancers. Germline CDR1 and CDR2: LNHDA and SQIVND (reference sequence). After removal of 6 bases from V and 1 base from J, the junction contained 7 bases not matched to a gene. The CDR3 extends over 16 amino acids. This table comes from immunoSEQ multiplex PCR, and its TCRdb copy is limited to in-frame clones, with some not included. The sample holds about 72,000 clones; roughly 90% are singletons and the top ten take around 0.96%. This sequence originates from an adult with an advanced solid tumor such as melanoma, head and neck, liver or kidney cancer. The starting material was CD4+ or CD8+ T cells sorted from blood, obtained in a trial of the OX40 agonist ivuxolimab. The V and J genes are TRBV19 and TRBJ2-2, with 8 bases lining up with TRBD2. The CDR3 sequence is CASRDGLALNTGELFF. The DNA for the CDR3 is TGTGCCAGTAGGGATGGACTAGCTTTGAACACCGGGGAGCTGTTTTTT. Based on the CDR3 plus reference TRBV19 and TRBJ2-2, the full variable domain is DGGITQSPKYLFRKEGQNVTLSCEQNLNHDAMYWYRQDPGQGLRLIYYSQIVNDFQKGDIAEGYSVSREKKESFPLTVTSAQKNPTAFYLCASRDGLALNTGELFFGEGSRLTVL.